These 8 T cell receptor beta chains came from one sample sequenced in a study of blood T cells in healthy people across ages. A second 7 to 11 cycle PCR used barcoded and J-beta primers. One entry per CDR3 protein, called by TCRdb with MiXCR from the 5' RACE reads. The table includes 1.5 million to 2 million distinct CDR3 sequences, 39% detected once. The source material was blood. These receptors were taken from a human donor in good health.

Only one count was recorded for this clonotype. The rearrangement uses TRBV7-2 and TRBJ1-2; TRBD1 aligns across 9 bases. The germline V gene encodes CDR1 SGHTA and CDR2 FQGNSA. J gave up 7 bases and V 3 bases, and 12 bases lay outside the gene matches. The CDR3 has 16 residues. CDR3 in amino acids: CTSSFSSTGGTRGYTF. The CDR3 DNA follows: TGTACCAGCAGCTTTTCTTCTACAGGGGGCACTCGTGGCTACACCTTC. Full variable domain (rest looked up from reference TRBV7-2 and TRBJ1-2): GAGVSQSPSNKVTEKGKDVELRCDPISGHTALYWYRQSLGQGLEFLIYFQGNSAPDKSGLPSDRFSAERTGGSVSTLTIQRTQQEDSAVYLCTSSFSSTGGTRGYTFGSGTRLTVV.

The J gene is TRBJ1-1, the V gene TRBV7-3; D ambiguous. The V gene lost 0 bases and the J gene lost 4 bases, with 6 bases spanning the gap. CDR3 length equals 13 residues. Germline values: CDR1 SGHTA, CDR2 FQGTGA. The CDR3 here is CASSLTDLTEAFF. The CDR3 region has the DNA TGTGCCAGCAGCTTAACGGATCTCACTGAAGCTTTCTTT.

The sample holds a few counts of this clonotype. The chain carries TRBV7-9 and TRBJ2-7, with TRBD2 as a possible D gene (6 bases). The CDR3 is made up of 12 amino acids. The V gene lost 5 bases and the J gene lost 5 bases, with 10 bases spanning the gap. Germline loops: CDR1 SEHNR, CDR2 FQNEAQ (reference sequence). The CDR3 loop reads CASSRGTDEQYF. DNA for the CDR3: TGTGCCAGCAGCCGCGGGACTGACGAGCAGTACTTC.

The chain has TRBV7-6 and TRBJ1-1; tentative D call: TRBD1 (5 bases). V was shortened by 5 bases and J by 4 bases, with 20 bases between the two germline ends. The germline gives CDR1 SGHVS, CDR2 FNYEAQ. CDR3 size: 16 residues. The CDR3 region has the DNA TGTGCCAGCAGCCCCCCCGGGGGAGTGGGAGGCACTGAAGCTTTCTTT. It is translated as CASSPPGGVGGTEAFF.

This clonotype appeared a few times. The chain couples TRBV29-1 to TRBJ1-1, with unresolved D. V shed 7 bases and J shed 3 bases, with 6 bases lying between them. This CDR3 spans 10 amino acids. Germline V lookup: CDR1 SQVTM, CDR2 ANQGSEA. The CDR3 nucleotides read TGCAGCGGGCAGTACACTGAAGCTTTCTTT. This gives the protein CSGQYTEAFF.

CDR3: CASSPRPGQRIPGTQYF. The CDR3 DNA reads TGTGCCAGCAGTCCGCGACCGGGACAGCGAATCCCCGGGACCCAGTACTTC. J is TRBJ2-5 and V is TRBV12-3 or TRBV12-4; TRBD1 agrees at 7 bases. V trimming: 5 bases; J trimming: 7 bases; junction bases outside the gene matches: 19. The CDR3 covers 17 residues.

In this sample, this clonotype turned up a few times. The chain has TRBV29-1 and TRBJ2-5; D might be TRBD2 (5 bases). The germline V gene has CDR1 SQVTM and CDR2 ANQGSEA. The CDR3 length is 14 residues. Deletions cut 3 bases from V and 4 bases from J, with 15 bases between. The CDR3 loop reads CSVDGVPGGETQYF. The CDR3 region has the DNA TGCAGCGTTGACGGGGTCCCGGGCGGAGAGACCCAGTACTTC.

This clonotype was observed a handful of times. V is TRBV20-1 and J is TRBJ1-2, with 7 nucleotides matching TRBD1. The germline V gene has CDR1 DFQATT and CDR2 SNEGSKA (reference sequence). The V segment lost 6 bases and the J segment 5 bases; nucleotides outside the gene matches: 6. CDR3 length: 12 residues. Here the CDR3 DNA reads TGCAGTGCATGGGACAGCCCTTATGGCTACACCTTC. Amino acids: CSAWDSPYGYTF.